This TCR beta chain came from a study of shared clonotypes between healthy human individuals. Germline V gives CDR1 SGHTA, CDR2 FQGNSA. J was trimmed by 1 base and V by 5 bases; bases with no gene match: 7. The CDR3 contains 17 residues. Donors comprised healthy HIV-negative adults lacking recent acute infections or vaccinations. DNA input for the unsorted PBMC replicate PCRs was roughly 330 ng, some 31,000 T cell genomes. Original handling: For the immunoSEQ data, sequences were junction-only without quality scores, so filtering differed. Libraries were prepared by immunoSEQ multiplex PCR; TCRdb keeps only in-frame clonotypes and omits some of them. The DNA was the basis for D and trimming; V, J and clone size are from that table. The repertoire holds more than 400,000 clones, 78% seen once, with around 13% in the top ten. This clone showed up just a few times.

The receptor's source is a woman aged 40 to 50 in good health. Some clones in this sample may be carry-over from other donors' samples. The chain employs TRBV7-2 and TRBJ2-5; 13 nucleotides match TRBD2. Specimen: PBMCs. The CDR3 region is CASSLGGTSGIQETQYF. CDR3 bases: TGTGCCAGCAGCCTAGGGGGGACTAGCGGGATCCAAGAGACCCAGTACTTC.